This TCR beta chain was observed in a study of long-term antiretroviral therapy in people with HIV. Runs used v3.0 of the immunoSEQ assay and were done at survey level. For each individual sample, sequencing targeted 40,000-50,000 T-cell genomes. Using immunoSEQ multiplex PCR, the repertoire was profiled, and TCRdb retains in-frame clones only, with some absent. The sample has some 21,000 clones, more than 70% seen once; the top ten hold 8% to 9%. All participants with HIV were treated in the United States. Cryopreserved PBMC numbered about 1-10 million per sample before DNA extraction. Trimming at V came to 7 bases and at J to 9 bases, leaving 8 bases not matched to a gene. The germline V gene encodes CDR1 LNHDA and CDR2 SQIVND (reference sequence). The CDR3 length is 14 residues.

The chain couples TRBV19 to TRBJ2-1, with 11 bases lining up with TRBD2. Material: unsorted PBMCs, obtained at the start of antiretroviral therapy. This TCR derives from a man aged 50-59 years with HIV. The CDR3 here is CASNSGRALGEQFF. CDR3 sequence (DNA): TGTGCCAGTAATAGCGGGAGGGCCCTGGGTGAGCAGTTCTTC.